The rows below give T cell receptor beta chains drawn from one sample of a study of regulatory dendritic cells for organ transplantation. Some clones are missing from TCRdb's copy, which holds only in-frame ones; the method was immunoSEQ multiplex PCR. Seen here are just under 30,000 clones, roughly 85% observed once, and the top ten hold 2.2%. The sequenced sample was memory CD4+ T cells from blood. These receptors were obtained from a human donor in good health. The conserved cysteine and the conserved F or W are not part of the CDR3 here. Size is stated for part of the rows, as once, few or many counts, or as a class when the clone is expanded.

CDR3,length,J,size,V
ASSQDRDRVVDEQF,14,TRBJ2-1,.,TRBV4-3
ASSQYGRLITYEQY,14,TRBJ2-7,.,TRBV14
ASSARQETYNEQF,13,TRBJ2-1,.,TRBV6-1
ASSIEGGYTEAF,12,TRBJ1-1,.,TRBV19
ASSLSRSLYGYT,12,TRBJ1-2,.,TRBV25-1
ASSEGLGLSNGAQY,14,TRBJ2-5,.,TRBV9
ASSRTSNTYNEQF,13,TRBJ2-1,.,TRBV7-2
SVEGTPVTSGGGVQF,15,TRBJ2-1,.,TRBV29-1
AWRPLMGDKNIQY,13,TRBJ2-4,few,TRBV30
ASRPRVVDEQF,11,TRBJ2-1,.,TRBV27
ASSSRGGLNTGELF,14,TRBJ2-2,.,TRBV9
ASSLHPRARKETQY,14,TRBJ2-5,once,TRBV19
AWSVRDRGRTEAF,13,TRBJ1-1,.,TRBV30
ASSPARSGNTIY,12,TRBJ1-3,.,TRBV14
ASRDRGPYEQF,11,TRBJ2-1,.,TRBV6-6
ASSARVFGPGANVLT,15,TRBJ2-6,.,TRBV7-2
ASRTSLGGRDPYEQY,15,TRBJ2-7,.,TRBV2
ASSPNYPDTQY,11,TRBJ2-3,.,TRBV9
AGRARPGQQETQY,13,TRBJ2-5,.,TRBV6-1
ASRRTGAGGYT,11,TRBJ1-2,few,TRBV23-1
AWSVRQFGQY,10,TRBJ2-5,.,TRBV30
ASSLRPDTQY,10,TRBJ2-3,.,TRBV7-9
ASSMTGANTGELF,13,TRBJ2-2,.,TRBV7-3
ASSFVGGAYNEQF,13,TRBJ2-1,.,TRBV7-2
ASSSPSGGANVLT,13,TRBJ2-6,.,TRBV28
ASSLGPGARYEQY,13,TRBJ2-7,.,TRBV7-6
SVGELAYNEQF,11,TRBJ2-1,.,TRBV29-1
ASSLGRGQEITDTQY,15,TRBJ2-3,.,TRBV5-4
ASSIGGADTDTQY,13,TRBJ2-3,.,TRBV7-2
ASRSDPGNTGELF,13,TRBJ2-2,.,TRBV7-2
SASTAYGYT,9,TRBJ1-2,.,TRBV20-1
ASSEALAGTSSYEQY,15,TRBJ2-7,.,TRBV2
AGSRGGNHNEQF,12,TRBJ2-1,.,TRBV4-2
ASSASGREQY,10,TRBJ2-7,.,TRBV7-2
ASSSQDGANVLT,12,TRBJ2-6,.,TRBV6-5
ASRPNRSGLGI,11,TRBJ2-1,.,TRBV6-5
ASSFSSTDTQY,11,TRBJ2-3,.,TRBV7-8
ASSAPQGRNQPQH,13,TRBJ1-5,.,TRBV7-7
ARSLDPDRQALSANYGYT,18,TRBJ1-2,.,TRBV5-3
ASSLDGRAYNEQF,13,TRBJ2-1,.,TRBV5-6
ASSAPPRLHLETQY,14,TRBJ2-5,.,TRBV4-1
ASSTGLYSNQPQH,13,TRBJ1-5,few,TRBV6-6
SVRGANTGELF,11,TRBJ2-2,.,TRBV29-1
ASRLQGAADTQY,12,TRBJ2-3,.,TRBV5-1
ASSPQREGYNEQF,13,TRBJ2-1,.,TRBV18
ASTGTSAFYEQY,12,TRBJ2-7,.,TRBV5-6